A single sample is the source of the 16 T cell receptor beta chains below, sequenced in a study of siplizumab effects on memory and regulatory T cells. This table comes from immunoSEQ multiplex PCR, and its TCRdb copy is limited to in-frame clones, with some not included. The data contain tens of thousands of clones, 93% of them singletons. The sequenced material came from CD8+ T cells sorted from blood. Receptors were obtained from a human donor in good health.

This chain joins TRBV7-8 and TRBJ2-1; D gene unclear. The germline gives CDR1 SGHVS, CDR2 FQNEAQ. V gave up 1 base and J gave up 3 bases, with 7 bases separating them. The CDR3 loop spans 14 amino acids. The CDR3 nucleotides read TGTGCCAGCAGCTTAGTGGCCAGCTACAATGAGCAGTTCTTC. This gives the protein CASSLVASYNEQFF.

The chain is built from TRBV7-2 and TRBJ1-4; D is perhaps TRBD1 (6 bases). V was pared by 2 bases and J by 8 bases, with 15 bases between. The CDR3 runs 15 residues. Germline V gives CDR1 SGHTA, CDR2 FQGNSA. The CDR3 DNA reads TGTGCCAGCAGCTTAACTTCAGGGGTCGGGGAAAAACTGTTTTTT. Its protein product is CASSLTSGVGEKLFF.

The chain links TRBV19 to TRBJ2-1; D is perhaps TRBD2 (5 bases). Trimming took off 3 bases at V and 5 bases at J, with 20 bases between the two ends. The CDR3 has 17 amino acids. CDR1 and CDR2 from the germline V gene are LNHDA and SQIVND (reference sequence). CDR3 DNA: TGTGCCAGTAGTATCTCTGGCCTTGGACTTGACCACAATGAGCAGTTCTTC. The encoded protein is CASSISGLGLDHNEQFF.

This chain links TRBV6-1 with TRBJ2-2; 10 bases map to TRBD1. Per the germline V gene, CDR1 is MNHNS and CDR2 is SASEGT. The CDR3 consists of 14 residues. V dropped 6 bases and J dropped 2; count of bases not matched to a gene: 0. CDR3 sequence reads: CASRTGGNTGELFF. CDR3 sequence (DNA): TGTGCCAGCAGGACAGGGGGCAACACCGGGGAGCTGTTTTTT.

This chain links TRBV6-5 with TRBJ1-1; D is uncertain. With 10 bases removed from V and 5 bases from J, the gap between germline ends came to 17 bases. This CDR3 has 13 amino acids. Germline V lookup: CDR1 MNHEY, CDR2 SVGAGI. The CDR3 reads CATTLGPGTEAFF. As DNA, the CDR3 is TGTGCCACCACGTTGGGCCCTGGTACTGAAGCTTTCTTT.

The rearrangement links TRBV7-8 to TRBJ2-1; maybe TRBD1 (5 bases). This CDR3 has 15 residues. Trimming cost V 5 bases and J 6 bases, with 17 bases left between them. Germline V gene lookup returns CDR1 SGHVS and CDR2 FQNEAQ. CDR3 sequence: CASSRGLGRVNEQFF. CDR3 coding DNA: TGTGCCAGCAGCAGAGGATTGGGCAGGGTCAATGAGCAGTTCTTC.

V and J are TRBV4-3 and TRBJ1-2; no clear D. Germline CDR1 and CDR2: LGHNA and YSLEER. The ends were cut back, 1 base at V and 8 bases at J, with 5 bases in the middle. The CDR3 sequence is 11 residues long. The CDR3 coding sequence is TGCGCCAGCAGCCAAGGGAGCGGCTACACCTTC. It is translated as CASSQGSGYTF.

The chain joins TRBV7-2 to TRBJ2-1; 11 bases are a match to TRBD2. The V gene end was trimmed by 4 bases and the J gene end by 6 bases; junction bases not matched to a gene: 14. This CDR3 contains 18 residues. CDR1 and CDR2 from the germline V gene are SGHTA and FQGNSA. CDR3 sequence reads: CASSSQDPGLAGSNEQFF. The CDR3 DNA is TGTGCCAGCAGCTCCCAGGACCCTGGACTAGCGGGTAGCAATGAGCAGTTCTTC.

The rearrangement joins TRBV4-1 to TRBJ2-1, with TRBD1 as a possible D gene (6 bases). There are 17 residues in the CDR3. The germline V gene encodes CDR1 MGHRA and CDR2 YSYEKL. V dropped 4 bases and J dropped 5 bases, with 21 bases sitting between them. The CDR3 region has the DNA TGCGCCAGCAGCCCGGAGGCGTATACAGGGTCCAACAATGAGCAGTTCTTC. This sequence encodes CASSPEAYTGSNNEQFF.

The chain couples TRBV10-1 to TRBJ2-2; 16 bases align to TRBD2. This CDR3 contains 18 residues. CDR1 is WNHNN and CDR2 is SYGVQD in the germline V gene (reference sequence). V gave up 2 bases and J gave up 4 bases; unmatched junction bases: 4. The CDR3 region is CASSEGGLAGGLTGELFF. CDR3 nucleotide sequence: TGCGCCAGCAGTGAGGGGGGACTAGCGGGAGGGCTCACCGGGGAGCTGTTTTTT.

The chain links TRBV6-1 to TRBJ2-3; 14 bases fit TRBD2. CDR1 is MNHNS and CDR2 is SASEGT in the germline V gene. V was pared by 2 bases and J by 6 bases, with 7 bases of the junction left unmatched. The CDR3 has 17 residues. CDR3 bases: TGTGCCAGCAGTGAAATGGGACTAGCGGGAGATGGGGATACGCAGTATTTT. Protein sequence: CASSEMGLAGDGDTQYF.

The CDR3 DNA reads as TGTGCCTGGAGTCGGGGGGTAGGGGATGAGCAGTTCTTC. Translated: CAWSRGVGDEQFF. The rearrangement joins TRBV30 to TRBJ2-1, with 7 nucleotides matching TRBD2. The CDR3 sequence is 13 residues long. With V trimmed by 2 bases and J by 8 bases, 6 bases remained unmatched. Germline V gene data show CDR1 as GTSNPN and CDR2 as SVGIG (reference sequence). The variable domain in full, with the rest retrieved from reference TRBV30 and TRBJ2-1, is SQTIHQWPATLVQPVGSPLSLECTVEGTSNPNLYWYRQAAGRGLQLLFYSVGIGQISSEVPQNLSASRPQDRQFILSSKKLLLSDSGFYLCAWSRGVGDEQFFGPGTRLTVL.

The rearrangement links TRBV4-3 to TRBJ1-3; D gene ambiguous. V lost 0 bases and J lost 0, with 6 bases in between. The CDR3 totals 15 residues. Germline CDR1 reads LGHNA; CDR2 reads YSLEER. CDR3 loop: CASSQDLGSGNTIYF. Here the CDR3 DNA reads TGCGCCAGCAGCCAAGATCTGGGCTCTGGAAACACCATATATTTT.

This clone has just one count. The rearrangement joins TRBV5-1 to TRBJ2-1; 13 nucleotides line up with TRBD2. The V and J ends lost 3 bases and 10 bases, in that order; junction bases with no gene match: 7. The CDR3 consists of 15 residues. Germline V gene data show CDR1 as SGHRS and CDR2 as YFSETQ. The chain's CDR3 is CASSWAGTSGTEQFF. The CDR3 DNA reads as TGCGCCAGCAGCTGGGCCGGGACTAGCGGGACCGAGCAGTTCTTC.

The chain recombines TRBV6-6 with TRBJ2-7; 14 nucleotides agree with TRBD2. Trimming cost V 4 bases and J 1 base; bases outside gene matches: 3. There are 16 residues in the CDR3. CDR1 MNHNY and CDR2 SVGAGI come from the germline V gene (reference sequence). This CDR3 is CASSSRLAGGSYEQYF. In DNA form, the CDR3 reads TGTGCCAGCAGTTCCAGACTAGCGGGAGGGTCCTACGAGCAGTACTTC.

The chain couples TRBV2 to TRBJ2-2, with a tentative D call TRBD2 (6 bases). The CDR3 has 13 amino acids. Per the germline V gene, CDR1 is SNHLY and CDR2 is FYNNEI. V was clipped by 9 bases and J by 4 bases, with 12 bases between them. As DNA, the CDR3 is TGTGCCAGTTGGTCCGGGGGCACCGGGGAGCTGTTTTTT. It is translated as CASWSGGTGELFF.